The 23 T cell receptor beta chains below come from one sample, sequenced in a study of blood T cell repertoires in COVID-19. TCRdb's copy holds only in-frame clones and misses some; the assay was immunoSEQ multiplex PCR. The sample has about 130,000 clones, approximately 89% seen once; the top ten hold roughly an eighth. The sequencing sample was made of peripheral blood. Source of these receptors: a woman aged 70-85 years with COVID-19, enrolled during active disease.

V gene TRBV29-1 combines with J gene TRBJ1-1, with no clear D. V was clipped by 7 bases and J by 1 base, with 10 bases between them. From germline, CDR1 is SQVTM and CDR2 ANQGSEA. The CDR3 covers 12 residues. As DNA, the CDR3 is TGCAGCGCACGCCTAAGGAACACTGAAGCTTTCTTT. Residues: CSARLRNTEAFF. Supplemented by reference TRBV29-1 and TRBJ1-1, the full variable domain reads SAVISQKPSRDICQRGTSLTIQCQVDSQVTMMFWYRQQPGQSLTLIATANQGSEATYESGFVIDKFPISRPNLTFSTLTVSNMSPEDSSIYLCSARLRNTEAFFGQGTRLTVV.

The chain couples TRBV9 to TRBJ2-2; 8 bases match TRBD1. The CDR3 loop spans 17 amino acids. The trim removed 0 bases at V and 4 bases at J, leaving 8 bases unmatched. The germline V gene has CDR1 SGDLS and CDR2 YYNGEE. The CDR3 is CASSVARGTGTTGELFF. Here the CDR3 DNA reads TGTGCCAGCAGCGTAGCGAGGGGGACAGGTACCACCGGGGAGCTGTTTTTT.

This clone occurred many times. The chain recombines TRBV6-1 with TRBJ1-4, with TRBD1 matching 7 bases. The length of the CDR3 is 16 residues. The V segment lost 3 bases and the J segment 8 bases; nucleotides outside the gene matches: 12. Germline loops: CDR1 MNHNS, CDR2 SASEGT. CDR3 coding DNA: TGTGCCAGCAGTGACCACACGACAGGGACGGGGGAAAAACTGTTTTTT. Protein: CASSDHTTGTGEKLFF.

This sequence joins TRBV25-1 and TRBJ2-4, with TRBD1 matching 8 bases. The germline V gene has CDR1 MGHDK and CDR2 SYGVNS. This CDR3 spans 13 amino acids. The V gene end was trimmed by 6 bases and the J gene end by 7 bases; junction bases not matched to a gene: 5. CDR3 nucleotide sequence: TGTGCCAGCAGCGGACAGGGAAGTAACATTCAGTACTTC. Protein: CASSGQGSNIQYF. Full variable domain (remainder filled in from reference TRBV25-1 and TRBJ2-4): EADIYQTPRYLVIGTGKKITLECSQTMGHDKMYWYQQDPGMELHLIHYSYGVNSTEKGDLSSESTVSRIRTEHFPLTLESARPSHTSQYLCASSGQGSNIQYFGAGTRLSVL.

This clone was seen only a few times. J is TRBJ1-1 and V is TRBV3-1 (or the pseudogene TRBV3-2), with TRBD1 as a possible D gene (6 bases). The germline CDR1 and CDR2 sequences are LGHDT and YNNKEL (reference sequence). CDR3 length: 14 amino acids. Trimming left V 6 bases short and J 0 bases short, with 11 bases between. The CDR3 DNA reads as TGTGCCAGCAGACGGACAGCAATGAACACTGAAGCTTTCTTT. This codes for CASRRTAMNTEAFF.

This clone occurred once. This rearrangement joins TRBV13 to TRBJ1-1, with 8 positions matching TRBD1. V lost 4 bases, J lost 0 bases, and 7 bases stayed unmatched. CDR3 length equals 16 residues. Germline loops: CDR1 PRHDT, CDR2 FYEKMQ (reference sequence). CDR3 protein: CASSSRTGPMNTEAFF. DNA of the CDR3: TGTGCCAGCAGCTCCCGGACAGGGCCGATGAACACTGAAGCTTTCTTT.

The chain uses TRBV15 and TRBJ1-5; perhaps TRBD1 as D (5 bases). V lost 3 bases and J 4 bases, leaving 16 bases between the germline ends. Looked up from germline, CDR1 is LNHNV and CDR2 is YYDKDF (reference sequence). This CDR3 comprises 16 residues. CDR3 amino acids: CATSRGQGVWNQPQHF. DNA for the CDR3: TGTGCCACCAGCAGGGGCCAGGGCGTTTGGAATCAGCCCCAGCATTTT.

This chain uses TRBV18 with TRBJ2-7; 10 positions agree with TRBD2. The CDR3 has 16 amino acids. CDR1 and CDR2 (germline): KGHSH, LQKENI. J was trimmed by 5 bases and V by 3 bases; bases with no gene match: 10. The CDR3 DNA sequence: TGTGCCAGCTCACCTCCTACCGCTAGCGGGGGCGACGAGCAGTACTTC. Its translation: CASSPPTASGGDEQYF.

The rearrangement uses TRBV2 and TRBJ1-4, with 7 positions matching TRBD1. CDR3 length: 15 residues. With V trimmed by 5 bases and J by 3 bases, 6 bases remained unmatched. The germline CDR1 and CDR2 sequences are SNHLY and FYNNEI. The CDR3, as DNA: TGTGCCAGCAGTCAGACAGGGACTGCTAATGAAAAACTGTTTTTT. This encodes CASSQTGTANEKLFF.

This clone has just one count. CDR3: CASSQLPHGGNTDTQYF. In DNA, the CDR3 is TGTGCCAGCAGCCAACTCCCTCACGGGGGGAACACAGATACGCAGTATTTT. The genes are TRBV3-1 (or the pseudogene TRBV3-2) and TRBJ2-3; 7 bases agree with TRBD2. The CDR3 is 17 amino acids. J was trimmed by 2 bases and V by 2 bases; bases with no gene match: 10. Per the germline V gene, CDR1 is LGHDT and CDR2 is YNNKEL (reference sequence).

The chain combines TRBV20-1 with TRBJ2-3; the D gene is possibly TRBD2 (5 bases). V was pared by 3 bases and J by 6 bases, with 13 bases between. Germline V gene sequence: CDR1 DFQATT, CDR2 SNEGSKA (reference sequence). This CDR3 spans 13 amino acids. The CDR3 here is CSASRRRGDTQYF. The CDR3 DNA sequence: TGCAGTGCTAGTCGCCGTCGAGGGGATACGCAGTATTTT.

This clone was seen more than once but under ten times. The CDR3 loop is CASSSGQGSTDTQYF. CDR3 bases: TGTGCCAGCAGCTCTGGACAGGGGAGCACAGATACGCAGTATTTT. The chain combines TRBV11-2 with TRBJ2-3; 9 bases are shared with TRBD1. Germline-derived CDR1 and CDR2 are SGHAT and FQNNGV. V was clipped by 4 bases and J by 0 bases; unmatched bases: 2. The CDR3 length is 15 residues.

The chain links TRBV21-1 to TRBJ2-3; TRBD2, as called in the table, went unchecked against the DNA. TRBV21-1 is a pseudogene. There are 17 residues in the CDR3. The chain's CDR3 is CASSKAGTSGEGDTQYF. The CDR3 DNA reads as TGTGCCAGCAGCAAAGCGGGGACTAGCGGCGAGGGGGATACGCAGTATTTT.

The chain has TRBV19 and TRBJ1-1; TRBD1 matches at 7 bases. V lost 5 bases and J lost 0; bases outside the gene matches: 0. The CDR3 is 13 residues long. Germline-derived CDR1 and CDR2 are LNHDA and SQIVND (reference sequence). The CDR3: CASSGTVNTEAFF. The CDR3 region has the DNA TGTGCCAGTAGTGGGACAGTGAACACTGAAGCTTTCTTT.

This clone was observed a handful of times. This chain joins TRBV7-8 and TRBJ1-1; unclear D gene. Looked up from germline, CDR1 is SGHVS and CDR2 is FQNEAQ. Trimming shortened V by 3 bases and J by 4 bases, and 12 bases separated the two germline ends. The CDR3 runs to 14 residues. The CDR3 nucleotides read TGTGCCAGCAGCTTCCGAGCGGGAACCACTGAAGCTTTCTTT. Translation: CASSFRAGTTEAFF.

This clone was detected only once. The J gene is TRBJ1-4, the V gene TRBV4-2; D unresolved. Trimming pared 4 bases from V and 5 bases from J, leaving 8 bases between. Germline-derived CDR1 and CDR2 are LGHNA and YNFKEQ. CDR3 size: 13 residues. The CDR3 DNA sequence: TGTGCCAGCAGCCTACAGCAGAATGAAAAACTGTTTTTT. As protein: CASSLQQNEKLFF.

The genes are TRBV6-1 and TRBJ1-1; tentative D call: TRBD1 (6 bases). The CDR3 sequence is 12 residues long. V lost 2 bases, J lost 7 bases, and 8 bases lay in between. Germline CDR1 is MNHNS and CDR2 is SASEGT. In DNA form, the CDR3 reads TGTGCCAGCAGTGAATGGGGGCGTGAAGCTTTCTTT. Translation gives CASSEWGREAFF.

The J gene is TRBJ2-5, the V gene TRBV28, with D hard to call. Germline CDR1 MDHEN, CDR2 SYDVKM. V shed 2 bases and J shed 2 bases, with 9 bases lying between them. The CDR3 runs 14 residues. The CDR3 sequence: CASSLAGPQETQYF. The CDR3 nucleotides are TGTGCCAGCAGTTTAGCAGGCCCTCAAGAGACCCAGTACTTC.

This clone was seen only a few times. The rearrangement joins TRBV9 to TRBJ2-1; 12 bases agree with TRBD2. The V gene's germline CDR1 is SGDLS and CDR2 YYNGEE. This CDR3 has 18 amino acids. Trimming took 0 bases from V and 2 from J; bases not matched to a gene: 6. Here the CDR3 DNA reads TGTGCCAGCAGCGTAGCAATCCTAGCGGGGGGGACCTACAATGAGCAGTTCTTC. Protein sequence: CASSVAILAGGTYNEQFF.

The chain has TRBV29-1 and TRBJ2-7, with D tentatively TRBD1 (6 bases). Germline V gives CDR1 SQVTM, CDR2 ANQGSEA. CDR3 length: 13 amino acids. The ends were cut back, 5 bases at V and 6 bases at J, with 17 bases in the middle. CDR3 region: CSVRGTLTGEQYF. The CDR3, as DNA: TGCAGCGTTAGGGGGACACTCACGGGCGAGCAGTACTTC.

The chain couples TRBV7-2 to TRBJ1-4, with 8 bases lining up with TRBD1. The CDR3 is 14 residues long. V shed 5 bases and J 7 bases; nucleotides not matched to a gene: 6. Germline CDR1 is SGHTA and CDR2 is FQGNSA. CDR3 protein: CASSPRTGTEKLFF. DNA of the CDR3: TGTGCCAGCAGCCCACGGACAGGGACTGAAAAACTGTTTTTT.

As to this clone: In the same sample, other DNA sequences code for this CDR3. This chain links TRBV2 with TRBJ1-6; 7 bases fit TRBD1. The germline V gene encodes CDR1 SNHLY and CDR2 FYNNEI. The CDR3 has 12 residues. The junction had 3 bases not matched to a gene; V was cut back by 10 bases and J by 6 bases. The CDR3 sequence: CATGTVNSPLHF. The CDR3 nucleotides read TGTGCCACCGGGACAGTTAATTCACCCCTCCACTTT.

V is TRBV6-1 and J is TRBJ2-5; D is possibly TRBD2 (5 bases). CDR3 length: 15 amino acids. V lost 1 base, J lost 1 base, and 10 bases lay in between. Looked up from germline, CDR1 is MNHNS and CDR2 is SASEGT. The CDR3 here is CASSEGSGLQETQYF. CDR3 DNA sequence: TGTGCCAGCAGTGAAGGGTCAGGACTCCAAGAGACCCAGTACTTC.